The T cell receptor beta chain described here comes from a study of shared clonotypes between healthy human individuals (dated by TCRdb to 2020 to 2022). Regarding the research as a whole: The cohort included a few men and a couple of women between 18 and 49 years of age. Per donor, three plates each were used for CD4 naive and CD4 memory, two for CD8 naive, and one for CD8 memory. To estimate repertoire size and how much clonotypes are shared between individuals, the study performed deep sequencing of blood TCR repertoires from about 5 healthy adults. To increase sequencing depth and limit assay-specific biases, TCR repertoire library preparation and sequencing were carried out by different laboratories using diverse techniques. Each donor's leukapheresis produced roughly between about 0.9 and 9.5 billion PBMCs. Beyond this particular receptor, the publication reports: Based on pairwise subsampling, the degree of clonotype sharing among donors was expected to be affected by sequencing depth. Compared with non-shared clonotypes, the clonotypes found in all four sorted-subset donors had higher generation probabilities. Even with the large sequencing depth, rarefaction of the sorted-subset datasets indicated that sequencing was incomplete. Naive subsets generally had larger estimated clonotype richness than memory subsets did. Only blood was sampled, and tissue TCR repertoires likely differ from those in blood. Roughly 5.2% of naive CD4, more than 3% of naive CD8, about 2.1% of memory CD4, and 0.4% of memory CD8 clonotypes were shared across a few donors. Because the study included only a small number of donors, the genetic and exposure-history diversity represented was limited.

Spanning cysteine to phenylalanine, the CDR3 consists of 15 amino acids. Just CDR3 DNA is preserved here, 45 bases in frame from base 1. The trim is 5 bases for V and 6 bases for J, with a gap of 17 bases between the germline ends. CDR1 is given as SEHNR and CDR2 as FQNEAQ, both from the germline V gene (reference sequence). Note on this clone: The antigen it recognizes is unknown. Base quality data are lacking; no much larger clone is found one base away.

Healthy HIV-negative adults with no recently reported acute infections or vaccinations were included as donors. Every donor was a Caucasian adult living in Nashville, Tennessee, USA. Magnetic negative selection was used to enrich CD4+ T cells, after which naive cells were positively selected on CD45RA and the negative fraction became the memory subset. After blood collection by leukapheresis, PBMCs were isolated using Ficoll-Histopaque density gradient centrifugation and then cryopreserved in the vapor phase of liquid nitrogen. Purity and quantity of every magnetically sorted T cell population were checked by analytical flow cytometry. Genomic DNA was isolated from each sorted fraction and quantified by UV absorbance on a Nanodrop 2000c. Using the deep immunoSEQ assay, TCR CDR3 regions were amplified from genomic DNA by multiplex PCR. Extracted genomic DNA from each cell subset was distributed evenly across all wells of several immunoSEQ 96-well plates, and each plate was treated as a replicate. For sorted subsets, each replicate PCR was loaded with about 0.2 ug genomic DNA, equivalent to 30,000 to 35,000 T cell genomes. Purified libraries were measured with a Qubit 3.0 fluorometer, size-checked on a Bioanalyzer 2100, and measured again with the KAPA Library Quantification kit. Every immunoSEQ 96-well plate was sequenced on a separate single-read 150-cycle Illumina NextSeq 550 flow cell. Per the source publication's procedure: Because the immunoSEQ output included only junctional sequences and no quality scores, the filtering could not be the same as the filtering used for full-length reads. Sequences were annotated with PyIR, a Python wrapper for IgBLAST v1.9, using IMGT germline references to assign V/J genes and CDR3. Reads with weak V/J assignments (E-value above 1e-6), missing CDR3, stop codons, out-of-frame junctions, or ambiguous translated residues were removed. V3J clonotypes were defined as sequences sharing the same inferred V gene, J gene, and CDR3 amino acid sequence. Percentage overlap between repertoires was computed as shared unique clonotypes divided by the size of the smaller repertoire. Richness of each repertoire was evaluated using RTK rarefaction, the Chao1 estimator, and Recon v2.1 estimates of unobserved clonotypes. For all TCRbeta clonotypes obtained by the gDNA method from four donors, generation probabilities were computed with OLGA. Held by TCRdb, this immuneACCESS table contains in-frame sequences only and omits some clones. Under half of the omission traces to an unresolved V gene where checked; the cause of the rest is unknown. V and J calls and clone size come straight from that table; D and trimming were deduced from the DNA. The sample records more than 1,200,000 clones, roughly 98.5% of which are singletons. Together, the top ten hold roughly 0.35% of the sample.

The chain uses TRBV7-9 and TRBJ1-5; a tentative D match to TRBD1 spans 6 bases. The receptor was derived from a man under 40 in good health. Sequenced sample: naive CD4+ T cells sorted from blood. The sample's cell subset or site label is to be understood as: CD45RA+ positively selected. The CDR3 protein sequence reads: CASSRGQGMAQPQHF. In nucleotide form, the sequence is TGTGCCAGCAGCCGGGGGCAGGGCATGGCTCAGCCCCAGCATTTT.